This T cell receptor (beta chain) was sequenced during a study of T-cell reconstitution after alpha-beta-depleted transplantation in children. The library targeted TCRbeta and was prepared with unique molecular identifiers. TCRdb recomputed calls from the PCR reads with MiXCR, one row per CDR3 protein. The sample lists 250,000 to 300,000 distinct CDR3 sequences; roughly 9.1% were seen once. Study-level findings and limits: Surviving recipient T cells and thymic progenitors accounted for the high day-60 TCRbeta diversity observed in some patients. A year had passed since transplant, and T-cell counts and diversity by then came mostly from newly produced T cells. At around two months after transplant, the alpha-beta T cells were reportedly derived from several hundred expanded clones that came from non-depleted graft cells.

The CDR3 consists of 14 residues. CDR1 and CDR2 from the germline V gene are DFQATT and SNEGSKA (reference sequence). V lost 6 bases to trimming and J lost 4 bases, with 18 bases between them. This clonotype showed up just a few times. No antigen is known for it. This material consisted of PBMCs, taken before TCRalphabeta/CD19-depleted stem cell transplant. V and J are TRBV20-1 and TRBJ1-2; D may be TRBD1 (5 bases). This TCR derives from a boy in the first two years of life with acute myeloid leukemia, due to receive a stem cell transplant. DNA for the CDR3: TGCAGTGCAACTAGGGACCGCCCCTCCTATGGCTACACCTTC. Its translation: CSATRDRPSYGYTF.